The clone carrying this T cell receptor beta chain was picked up a small number of times. The CDR3 has 12 amino acids. V was shortened by 3 bases and J by 10 bases, with 12 bases between the two germline ends. The germline CDR1 and CDR2 sequences are SEHNR and FQNEAQ (reference sequence). The data belong to a study of blood T cell repertoires in COVID-19. For the study at large: Both acute and convalescent COVID-19 samples were obtained from the United States, Italy and Spain. In each case, the material was cDNA or gDNA derived from T cells, B-cell-depleted T cells, or PBMCs.

The data were produced by immunoSEQ multiplex PCR, yet TCRdb's version contains in-frame clones alone and is incomplete. The data show around 240,000 clones, with 65% to 90% seen just once and 7.4% held by the top ten. J is TRBJ1-1 and V is TRBV7-9, with D possibly being TRBD1 (6 bases). Sequences were obtained from peripheral blood. The TCR was taken from a woman between 45 and 60 years old with acute or convalescent COVID-19. The CDR3 nucleotides are TGTGCCAGCAGCTTCCCCAGGGGAGTAGCTTTCTTT. Translation gives CASSFPRGVAFF.